The clone carrying this T cell receptor (beta chain) has only a few counts. Its antigen is undetermined. The source of the sample is a study of beta chain features in type 1 diabetes. Expressed TCRB transcripts got sequenced, as all isolated RNA was reverse transcribed. Generated by immunoSEQ multiplex PCR, the TCRdb table keeps only in-frame clones and is missing some. The sample lists nearly 700,000 clones, around 15% seen once, with less than 0.025% in the top ten. The germline V and J ends were trimmed by 6 bases and 3 bases, with 11 bases remaining between them. Germline loops: CDR1 LNHDA, CDR2 SQIVND (reference sequence). This CDR3 region has 13 residues. Overall study results and limits: Patients with Type 1 diabetes showed moderately but significantly shorter TCRB CDR3s in all four CD4+ subsets.

Sequenced input: naive CD4+ T cells from blood. The TCR was taken from a man aged 18 to 29 with type 1 diabetes. J is TRBJ1-1 and V is TRBV19; D is unresolved. The CDR3 reads CASRETWDTEAFF. Here the CDR3 DNA reads TGTGCCAGTAGGGAGACCTGGGACACTGAAGCTTTCTTT.